A selection of T cell receptor beta chains follows, all from one sample in a study of identical twins. TCRdb re-derived calls from the 5' RACE reads in MiXCR, one entry per CDR3 protein. The sample shows approximately 210,000 distinct CDR3 sequences, approximately 16% of them seen only once. These data also featured in a second study, about T cells expressing NK-cell markers.

The sequenced sample was CD8+ T cells sorted from blood. The receptors stem from a woman younger than 30 in good health. Each CDR3 is given with its conserved first and last residue. D genes are given only for firm matches. Size is omitted from some rows. Given values are once, few, many or a class for expanded clones.

d_gene,j_gene,abundance,v_gene,CDR3nt,CDR3aa
-,TRBJ2-2,-,TRBV6-2/TRBV6-3,TGTGCCAGCAGTTACACAGATCCCGGGGAGCTGTTTTTT,CASSYTDPGELFF
-,TRBJ2-7,-,TRBV4-3,TGCGCCAGCAGCCAGGACCTAGCGCCCTCCTACGAGCAGTACTTC,CASSQDLAPSYEQYF
TRBD1,TRBJ2-3,-,TRBV12-3/TRBV12-4,TGTGCCAGCAGTTATAGGCGGCGAAACCGTGAATGGACAGGTCGAACAGATACGCAGTATTTT,CASSYRRRNREWTGRTDTQYF
-,TRBJ2-1,few,TRBV15,TGTGCCACCAGCAGAGGGTGGAATGAGCAGTTCTTC,CATSRGWNEQFF
-,TRBJ2-1,-,TRBV11-2,TGTGCCAGCAGCTTAGGAACCGGAACCCACAATGAGCAGTTCTTC,CASSLGTGTHNEQFF
-,TRBJ1-4,-,TRBV15,TGTGCCACCCCCCCTAATGAAAAACTGTTTTTT,CATPPNEKLFF
-,TRBJ1-1,-,TRBV5-1,TGCGCCAGCGGTACCGGGACGGATTTATATACTGAAGCTTTCTTT,CASGTGTDLYTEAFF
TRBD2,TRBJ2-5,-,TRBV7-9,TGTGCCAGCAGCCCACGGACTAGCTCGGAGACCCAGTACTTC,CASSPRTSSETQYF
TRBD1,TRBJ2-1,once,TRBV7-6,TGTGCCAGCAGCTCTTTGGGGCAGGGGGCCATCGGTGAGCAGTTCTTC,CASSSLGQGAIGEQFF
-,TRBJ2-1,-,TRBV9,TGTGCCAGCAGTCGTTTTGAGAGCTCCTACAATGAGCAGTTCTTC,CASSRFESSYNEQFF
TRBD1,TRBJ2-4,few,TRBV12-3/TRBV12-4,TGTGCCAGCTCTACTACAGGGGGGAACATTCAGTACTTC,CASSTTGGNIQYF
-,TRBJ2-7,-,TRBV7-9,TGTGCCAGCAGCGACTCCGGACTTTACGAGCAGTACTTC,CASSDSGLYEQYF
-,TRBJ2-1,few,TRBV12-3/TRBV12-4,TGTGCCAGCAGTCCCGCGGCTAGCCGGTACAATGAGCAGTTCTTC,CASSPAASRYNEQFF
TRBD1,TRBJ2-7,-,TRBV19,TGTGCCAACCAGACAGGGCCCTCCTACGAGCAGTACTTC,CANQTGPSYEQYF
-,TRBJ1-1,few,TRBV9,TGTGCCAGCAGCACATCCCGGGACCCTAAGGTTGGTACTGAAGCTTTCTTT,CASSTSRDPKVGTEAFF
-,TRBJ1-1,few,TRBV7-2,TGTGCCAGCAGCCGTCCCCTTGGGGCGTACACTGAAGCTTTCTTT,CASSRPLGAYTEAFF
TRBD1,TRBJ2-4,-,TRBV13,TGTGCCAGCAGCTTAGTACAGGGGAGTGAGAGCATTCAGTACTTC,CASSLVQGSESIQYF
-,TRBJ2-7,few,TRBV12-3/TRBV12-4,TGTGCCAGCAGTCCCGGGAGTTTCTACGAGCAGTACTTC,CASSPGSFYEQYF
TRBD2,TRBJ2-1,many,TRBV2,TGTGCCAGCAGACGTTCGGGCGGGGGAACCTACAATGAGCAGTTCTTC,CASRRSGGGTYNEQFF
-,TRBJ2-1,-,TRBV14,TGTGCCAGCAGCCAAGGGTTCCATGAGCAGTTCTTC,CASSQGFHEQFF
TRBD2,TRBJ2-1,-,TRBV6-2/TRBV6-3,TGTGCCAGCAGTTACTCGACTAGCGGGACCTACAATGAGCAGTTCTTC,CASSYSTSGTYNEQFF
-,TRBJ2-5,-,TRBV4-3,TGCGCCAGCAGCCAAGCGTTCGGCCAGGGGAGCGAGACCCAGTACTTC,CASSQAFGQGSETQYF
-,TRBJ1-1,-,TRBV5-1,TGCGCCAGCAAGTCATGGAACACTGAAGCTTTCTTT,CASKSWNTEAFF
-,TRBJ2-1,many,TRBV15,TGTGCCACCAGCAGAGAAAGCGGGACATACAATGAGCAGTTCTTC,CATSRESGTYNEQFF
-,TRBJ2-3,-,TRBV12-3/TRBV12-4,TGTGCCAGCATATTAGGAAATACGCAGTATTTT,CASILGNTQYF
-,TRBJ2-1,many,TRBV5-1,TGCGCCAGCAGCGTTTTCAATGAGCAGTTCTTC,CASSVFNEQFF
TRBD2,TRBJ2-7,few,TRBV7-2,TGTGCCAGCAGCTTAACCGCGGGGGGGAGCTCCTACGAGCAGTACTTC,CASSLTAGGSSYEQYF
TRBD2,TRBJ2-3,few,TRBV5-1,TGCGCCAGCAGCTTGAAACTAGCGGGCCGCACAGATACGCAGTATTTT,CASSLKLAGRTDTQYF
TRBD2,TRBJ2-1,few,TRBV20-1,TGCAGTGCTAGAGATCTAGCGGGCGGGAACAATGAGCAGTTCTTC,CSARDLAGGNNEQFF